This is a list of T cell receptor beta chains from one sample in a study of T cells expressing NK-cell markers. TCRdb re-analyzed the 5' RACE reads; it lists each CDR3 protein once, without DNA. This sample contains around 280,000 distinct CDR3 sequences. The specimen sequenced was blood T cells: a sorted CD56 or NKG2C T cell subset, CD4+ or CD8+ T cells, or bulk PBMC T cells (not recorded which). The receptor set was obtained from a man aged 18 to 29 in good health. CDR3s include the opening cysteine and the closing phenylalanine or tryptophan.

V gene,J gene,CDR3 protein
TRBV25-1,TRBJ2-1,CASSESFRGEQFF
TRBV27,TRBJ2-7,CASSLGGFYEQYF
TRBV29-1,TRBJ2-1,CSADRRGLLRDNEQFF
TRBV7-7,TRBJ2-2,CASSLDRGTGELFF
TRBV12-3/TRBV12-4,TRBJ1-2,CASTPRDSPNYGYTF
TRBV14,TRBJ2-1,CASSLPGSGSYNEQFF
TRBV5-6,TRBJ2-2,CASSVGLAGGTGELFF
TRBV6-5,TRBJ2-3,CASSFRGEHDTQYF
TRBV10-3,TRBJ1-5,CAISESTDQPQHF
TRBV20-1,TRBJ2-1,CSAAPATLGPYNEQFF